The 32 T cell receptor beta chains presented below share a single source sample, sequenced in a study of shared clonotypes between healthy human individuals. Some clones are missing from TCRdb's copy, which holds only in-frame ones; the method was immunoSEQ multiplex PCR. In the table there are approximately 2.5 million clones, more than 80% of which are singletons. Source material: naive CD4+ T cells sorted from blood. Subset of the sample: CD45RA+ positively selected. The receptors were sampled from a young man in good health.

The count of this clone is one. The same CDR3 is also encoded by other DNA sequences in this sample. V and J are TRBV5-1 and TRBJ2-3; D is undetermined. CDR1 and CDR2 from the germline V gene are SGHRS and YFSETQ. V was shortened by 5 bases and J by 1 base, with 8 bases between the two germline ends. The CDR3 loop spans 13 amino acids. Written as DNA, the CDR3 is TGCGCCAGCAGTCCCCTTGGCACAGATACGCAGTATTTT. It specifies CASSPLGTDTQYF.

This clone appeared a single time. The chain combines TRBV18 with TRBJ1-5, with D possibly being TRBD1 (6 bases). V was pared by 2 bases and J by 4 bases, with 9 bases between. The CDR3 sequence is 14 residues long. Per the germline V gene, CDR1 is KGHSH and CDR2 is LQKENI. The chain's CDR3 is CASSPVQGNQPQHF. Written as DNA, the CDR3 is TGTGCCAGCTCACCAGTTCAGGGGAATCAGCCCCAGCATTTT.

CDR3 sequence reads: CASLGQSTDTQYF. CDR3 nucleotide sequence: TGTGCCAGCCTAGGACAGAGCACAGATACGCAGTATTTT. The chain employs TRBV2 and TRBJ2-3; TRBD1 might be the D (6 bases). V was shortened by 8 bases and J by 0 bases, with 9 bases between the two germline ends. CDR1 and CDR2 (germline): SNHLY, FYNNEI. The CDR3 is 13 residues long.

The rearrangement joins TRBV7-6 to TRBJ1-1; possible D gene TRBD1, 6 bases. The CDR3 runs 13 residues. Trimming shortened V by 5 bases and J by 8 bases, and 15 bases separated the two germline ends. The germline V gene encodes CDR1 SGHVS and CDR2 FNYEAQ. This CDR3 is CASSRGWGQEAFF. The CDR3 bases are TGTGCCAGCAGCAGAGGTTGGGGGCAGGAAGCTTTCTTT.

The CDR3 coding sequence is TGCGCCAGCAGTGAGGACCCTAGGTCCAATGAGCAGTTCTTC. Its translation is CASSEDPRSNEQFF. The V and J genes are TRBV10-1 and TRBJ2-1; D is ambiguous. The CDR3 is 14 residues long. Trimming shortened V by 2 bases and J by 6 bases, and 11 bases separated the two germline ends. The V gene's germline CDR1 is WNHNN and CDR2 SYGVQD (reference sequence).

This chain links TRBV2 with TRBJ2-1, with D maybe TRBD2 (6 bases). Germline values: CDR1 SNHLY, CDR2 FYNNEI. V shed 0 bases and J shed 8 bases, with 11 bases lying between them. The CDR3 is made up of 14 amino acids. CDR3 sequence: CASSEAEGGYEQFF. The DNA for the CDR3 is TGTGCCAGCAGTGAAGCGGAGGGTGGGTATGAGCAGTTCTTC.

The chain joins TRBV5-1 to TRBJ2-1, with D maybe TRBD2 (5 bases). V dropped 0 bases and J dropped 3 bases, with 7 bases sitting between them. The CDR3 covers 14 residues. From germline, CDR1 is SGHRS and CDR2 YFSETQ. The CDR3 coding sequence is TGCGCCAGCAGCTTGGGAGCGGTCTACAATGAGCAGTTCTTC. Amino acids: CASSLGAVYNEQFF. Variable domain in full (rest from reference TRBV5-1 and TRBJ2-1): KAGVTQTPRYLIKTRGQQVTLSCSPISGHRSVSWYQQTPGQGLQFLFEYFSETQRNKGNFPGRFSGRQFSNSRSEMNVSTLELGDSALYLCASSLGAVYNEQFFGPGTRLTVL.

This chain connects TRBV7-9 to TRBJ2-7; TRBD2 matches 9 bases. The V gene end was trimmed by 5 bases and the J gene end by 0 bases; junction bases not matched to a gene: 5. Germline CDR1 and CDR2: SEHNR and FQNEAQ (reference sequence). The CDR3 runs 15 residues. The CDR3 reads CASSPRLAASYEQYF. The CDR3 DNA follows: TGTGCCAGCAGCCCGAGACTAGCGGCCTCCTACGAGCAGTACTTC.

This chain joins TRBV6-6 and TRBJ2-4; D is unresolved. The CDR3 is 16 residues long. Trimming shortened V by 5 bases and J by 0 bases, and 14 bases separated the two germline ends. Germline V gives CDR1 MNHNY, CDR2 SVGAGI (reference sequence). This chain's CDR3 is CASSTPASLAKNIQYF. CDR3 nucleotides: TGTGCCAGCAGTACCCCCGCCAGTCTAGCCAAAAACATTCAGTACTTC.

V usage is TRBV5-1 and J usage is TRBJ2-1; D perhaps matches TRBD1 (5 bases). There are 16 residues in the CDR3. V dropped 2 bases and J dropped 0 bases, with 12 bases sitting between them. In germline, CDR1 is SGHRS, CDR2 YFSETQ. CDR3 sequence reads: CASSFREASSYNEQFF. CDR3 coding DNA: TGCGCCAGCAGCTTCAGGGAAGCCTCCTCCTACAATGAGCAGTTCTTC.

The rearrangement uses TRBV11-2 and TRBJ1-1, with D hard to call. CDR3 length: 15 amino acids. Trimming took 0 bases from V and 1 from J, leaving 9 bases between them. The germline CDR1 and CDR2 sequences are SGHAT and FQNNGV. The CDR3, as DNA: TGTGCCAGCAGCTTAGAGATCGGAAAGAACACTGAAGCTTTCTTT. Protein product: CASSLEIGKNTEAFF.

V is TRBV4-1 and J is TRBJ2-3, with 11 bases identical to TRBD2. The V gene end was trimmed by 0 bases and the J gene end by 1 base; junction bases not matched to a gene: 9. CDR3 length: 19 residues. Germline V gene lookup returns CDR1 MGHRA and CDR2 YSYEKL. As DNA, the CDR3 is TGCGCCAGCAGCCAAGATCGGGGACTAGCGGACCTGGGCACAGATACGCAGTATTTT. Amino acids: CASSQDRGLADLGTDTQYF.

DNA of the CDR3: TGTGCCAGCAGCCTCCGACAGGGGGCCTCCGAGCAGTACTTC. It yields the protein CASSLRQGASEQYF. V usage is TRBV5-6 and J usage is TRBJ2-7; 10 bases align to TRBD1. This CDR3 comprises 14 residues. Per germline, CDR1 SGHDT and CDR2 YYEEEE. V trimming: 4 bases; J trimming: 6 bases; junction bases outside the gene matches: 7.

In DNA, the CDR3 is TGTGCCAGCTCACCGGTGACGGACTCAAGAACGAATGAGCAGTTCTTC. This encodes CASSPVTDSRTNEQFF. The chain is built from TRBV18 and TRBJ2-1; D is possibly TRBD2 (5 bases). Germline CDR1 and CDR2: KGHSH and LQKENI. The CDR3 runs 16 residues. With 3 bases removed from V and 7 bases from J, the gap between germline ends came to 19 bases.

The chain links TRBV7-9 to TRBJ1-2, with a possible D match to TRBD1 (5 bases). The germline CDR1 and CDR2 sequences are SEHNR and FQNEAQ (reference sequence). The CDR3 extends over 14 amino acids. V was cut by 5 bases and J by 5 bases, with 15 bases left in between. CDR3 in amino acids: CASSGTATPYGYTF. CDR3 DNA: TGTGCCAGCAGCGGGACGGCGACTCCTTATGGCTACACCTTC.

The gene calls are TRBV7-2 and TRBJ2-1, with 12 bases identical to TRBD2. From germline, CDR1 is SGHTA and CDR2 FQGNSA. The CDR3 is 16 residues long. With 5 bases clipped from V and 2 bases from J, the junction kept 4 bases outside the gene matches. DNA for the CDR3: TGTGCCAGCAGCGAACGGACTAGCGGGGCCTACAATGAGCAGTTCTTC. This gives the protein CASSERTSGAYNEQFF. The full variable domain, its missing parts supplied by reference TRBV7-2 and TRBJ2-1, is GAGVSQSPSNKVTEKGKDVELRCDPISGHTALYWYRQSLGQGLEFLIYFQGNSAPDKSGLPSDRFSAERTGGSVSTLTIQRTQQEDSAVYLCASSERTSGAYNEQFFGPGTRLTVL.

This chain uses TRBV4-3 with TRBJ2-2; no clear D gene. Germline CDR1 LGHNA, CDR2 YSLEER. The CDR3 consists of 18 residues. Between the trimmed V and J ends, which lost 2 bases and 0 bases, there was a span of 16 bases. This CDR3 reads CASSQFGFGASNTGELFF. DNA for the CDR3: TGCGCCAGCAGCCAATTTGGTTTCGGCGCTTCGAACACCGGGGAGCTGTTTTTT.

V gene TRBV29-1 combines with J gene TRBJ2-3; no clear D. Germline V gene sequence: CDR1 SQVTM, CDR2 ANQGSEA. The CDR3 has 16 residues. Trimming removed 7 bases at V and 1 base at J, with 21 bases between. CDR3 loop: CSAPAGPKRGTDTQYF. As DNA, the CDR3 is TGCAGCGCCCCGGCTGGTCCGAAAAGGGGCACAGATACGCAGTATTTT.

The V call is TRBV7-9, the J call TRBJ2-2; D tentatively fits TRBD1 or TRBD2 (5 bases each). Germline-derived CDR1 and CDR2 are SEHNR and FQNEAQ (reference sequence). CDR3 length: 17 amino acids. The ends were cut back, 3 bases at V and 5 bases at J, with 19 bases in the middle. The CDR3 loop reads CASSFSPGPFQTGELFF. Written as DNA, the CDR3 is TGTGCCAGCAGCTTTTCCCCGGGACCCTTTCAAACCGGGGAGCTGTTTTTT.

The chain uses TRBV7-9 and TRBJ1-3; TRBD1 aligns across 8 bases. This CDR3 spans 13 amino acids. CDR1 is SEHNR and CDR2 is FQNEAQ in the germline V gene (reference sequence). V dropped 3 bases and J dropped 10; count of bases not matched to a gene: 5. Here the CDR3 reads CASSLNDRGTIYF. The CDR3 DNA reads TGTGCCAGCAGCTTGAATGACAGGGGTACCATATATTTT.

The CDR3 is CASSLVGIPTTEAFF. The CDR3 nucleotides read TGTGCCAGCAGCTTAGTCGGCATTCCGACCACTGAAGCTTTCTTT. This chain joins TRBV7-8 and TRBJ1-1; D not resolved. This CDR3 is 15 amino acids long. CDR1 and CDR2 (germline): SGHVS, FQNEAQ. V was shortened by 1 base and J by 4 bases, with 13 bases between the two germline ends.

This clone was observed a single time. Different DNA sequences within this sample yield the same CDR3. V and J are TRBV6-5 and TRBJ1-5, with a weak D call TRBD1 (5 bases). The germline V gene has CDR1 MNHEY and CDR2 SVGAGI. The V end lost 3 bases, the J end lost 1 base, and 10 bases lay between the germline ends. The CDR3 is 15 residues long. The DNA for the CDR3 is TGTGCCAGCAGTTATTACCGGGACAGCAATCAGCCCCAGCATTTT. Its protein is CASSYYRDSNQPQHF.

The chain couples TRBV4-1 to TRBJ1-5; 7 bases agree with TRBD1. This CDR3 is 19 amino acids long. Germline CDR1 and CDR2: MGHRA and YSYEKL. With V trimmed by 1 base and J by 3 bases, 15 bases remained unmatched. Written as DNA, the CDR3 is TGCGCCAGCAGCCAAGTCATACAGGGAGGGGGCTCGTCCAATCAGCCCCAGCATTTT. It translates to CASSQVIQGGGSSNQPQHF.

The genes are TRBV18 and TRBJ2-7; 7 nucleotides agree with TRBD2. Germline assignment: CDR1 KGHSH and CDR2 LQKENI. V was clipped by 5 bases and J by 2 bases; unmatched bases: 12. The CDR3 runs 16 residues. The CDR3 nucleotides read TGTGCCAGCTCATCGCCTTATAGCGGGTCTGCCTACGAGCAGTACTTC. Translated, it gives CASSSPYSGSAYEQYF. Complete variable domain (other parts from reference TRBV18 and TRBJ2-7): NAGVMQNPRHLVRRRGQEARLRCSPMKGHSHVYWYRQLPEEGLKFMVYLQKENIIDESGMPKERFSAEFPKEGPSILRIQQVVRGDSAAYFCASSSPYSGSAYEQYFGPGTRLTVT.

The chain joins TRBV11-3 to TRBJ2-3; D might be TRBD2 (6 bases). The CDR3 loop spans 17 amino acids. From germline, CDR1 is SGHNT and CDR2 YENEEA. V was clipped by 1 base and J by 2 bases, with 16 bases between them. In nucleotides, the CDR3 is TGTGCCAGCAGCTTAGGCTTCTCCCGGGAGTTCACAGATACGCAGTATTTT. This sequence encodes CASSLGFSREFTDTQYF.

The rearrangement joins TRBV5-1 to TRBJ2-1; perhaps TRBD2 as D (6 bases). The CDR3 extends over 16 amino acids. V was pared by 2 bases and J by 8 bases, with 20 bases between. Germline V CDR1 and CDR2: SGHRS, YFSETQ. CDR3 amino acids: CASSFPRGTFDYEQFF. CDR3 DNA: TGCGCCAGCAGCTTCCCTCGGGGGACCTTTGACTATGAGCAGTTCTTC.

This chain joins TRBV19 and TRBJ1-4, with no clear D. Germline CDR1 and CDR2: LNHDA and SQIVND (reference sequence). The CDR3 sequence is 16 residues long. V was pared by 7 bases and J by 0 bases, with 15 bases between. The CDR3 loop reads CASNPGPVATNEKLFF. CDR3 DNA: TGTGCCAGTAATCCAGGCCCAGTTGCAACTAATGAAAAACTGTTTTTT.

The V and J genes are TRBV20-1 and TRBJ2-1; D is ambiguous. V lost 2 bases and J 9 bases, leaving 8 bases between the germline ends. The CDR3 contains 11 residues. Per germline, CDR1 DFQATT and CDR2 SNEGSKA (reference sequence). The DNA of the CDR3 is TGCAGTGCTAGAATCGACGTTGAGCAGTTCTTC. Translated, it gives CSARIDVEQFF.

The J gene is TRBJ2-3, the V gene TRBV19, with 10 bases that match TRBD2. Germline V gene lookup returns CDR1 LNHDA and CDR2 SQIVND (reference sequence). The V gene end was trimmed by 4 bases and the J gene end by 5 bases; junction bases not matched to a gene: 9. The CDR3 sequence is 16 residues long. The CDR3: CASSTVSGGARDTQYF. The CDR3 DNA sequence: TGTGCCAGTAGTACTGTGAGCGGGGGGGCCAGAGATACGCAGTATTTT.

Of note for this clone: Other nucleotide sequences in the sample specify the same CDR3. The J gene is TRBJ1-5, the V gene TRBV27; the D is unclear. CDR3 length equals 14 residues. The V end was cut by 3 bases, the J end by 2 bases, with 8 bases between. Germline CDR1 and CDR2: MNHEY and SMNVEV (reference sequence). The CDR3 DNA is TGTGCCAGCAGTTTCGGGAGGGGCAATCAGCCCCAGCATTTT. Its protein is CASSFGRGNQPQHF.

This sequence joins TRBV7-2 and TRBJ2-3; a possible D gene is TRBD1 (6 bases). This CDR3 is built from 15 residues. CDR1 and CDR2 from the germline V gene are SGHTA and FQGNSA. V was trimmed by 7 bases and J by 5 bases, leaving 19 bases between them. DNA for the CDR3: TGTGCCAGCACCCTAACAGTGGGGGCCGGAGATACGCAGTATTTT. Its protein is CASTLTVGAGDTQYF.

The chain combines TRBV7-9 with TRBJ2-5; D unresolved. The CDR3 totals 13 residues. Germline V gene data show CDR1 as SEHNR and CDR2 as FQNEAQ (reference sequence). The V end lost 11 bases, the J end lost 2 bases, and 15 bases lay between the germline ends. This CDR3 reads CAGAWTEQETQYF. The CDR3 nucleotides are TGTGCCGGAGCCTGGACGGAACAAGAGACCCAGTACTTC.